The rows below give T cell receptor beta chains drawn from one sample of a study of healthy donors' naive CD4 and CD8 T cells. TCRdb analysed the reads with MiXCR anew, one entry per CDR3 protein. Here the sample spans approximately 180,000 distinct CDR3 sequences, around three quarters being singletons. Material: naive CD4+ and CD8+ T cells sorted from blood, pooled from several donors. Receptors were obtained from a pool of human donors in good health; the sample pools cells from several healthy donors. Each CDR3 is given with its conserved first and last residue. The order of the fields is CDR3 protein, CDR3 DNA, D gene, clone size, J gene, V gene. D genes are given only for firm matches. A clone size is listed for some rows: how often the clone was seen (once, few, many), or a class if it is expanded.

CASSPPIASSGNTIYF TGTGCCAGCTCACCACCGATCGCCAGCTCTGGAAACACCATATATTTT NA few TRBJ1-3 TRBV18
CASSMPKNYGYTF TGTGCCAGTAGTATGCCCAAGAACTATGGCTACACCTTC NA NA TRBJ1-2 TRBV19
CAWSREPSNQPQHF TGTGCCTGGAGTCGCGAACCCTCGAATCAGCCCCAGCATTTT NA few TRBJ1-5 TRBV30
CASRQGGQGGTEAFF TGTGCCAGCAGGCAAGGAGGACAGGGAGGCACTGAAGCTTTCTTT TRBD1 NA TRBJ1-1 TRBV6-5
CSVEVGADTQYF TGCAGCGTAGAGGTAGGGGCAGATACGCAGTATTTT NA NA TRBJ2-3 TRBV29-1
CASSYAGQGPYNEQFF TGTGCCAGCAGTTATGCCGGACAGGGACCCTACAATGAGCAGTTCTTC TRBD1 NA TRBJ2-1 TRBV6-5
CSVEGWRGGYNEQFF TGCAGCGTTGAAGGGTGGCGTGGGGGCTACAATGAGCAGTTCTTC NA NA TRBJ2-1 TRBV29-1
CASSPPPGLAGVDTQYF TGTGCCAGCAGCCCGCCGCCGGGACTAGCGGGAGTAGATACGCAGTATTTT TRBD2 NA TRBJ2-3 TRBV6-5
CAISESTAFNSPLHF TGTGCCATCAGTGAGTCGACCGCTTTTAATTCACCCCTCCACTTT NA NA TRBJ1-6 TRBV10-3
CASRPPSGSIYEQYF TGTGCCAGCCGCCCGCCTAGCGGGAGTATATACGAGCAGTACTTC TRBD2 NA TRBJ2-7 TRBV6-5
CASRVRGDDQPQHF TGTGCCAGCAGGGTACGGGGGGACGATCAGCCCCAGCATTTT NA once TRBJ1-5 TRBV6-6
CSAATGARNTEAFF TGCAGCGCAGCGACAGGGGCACGGAACACTGAAGCTTTCTTT TRBD1 NA TRBJ1-1 TRBV29-1